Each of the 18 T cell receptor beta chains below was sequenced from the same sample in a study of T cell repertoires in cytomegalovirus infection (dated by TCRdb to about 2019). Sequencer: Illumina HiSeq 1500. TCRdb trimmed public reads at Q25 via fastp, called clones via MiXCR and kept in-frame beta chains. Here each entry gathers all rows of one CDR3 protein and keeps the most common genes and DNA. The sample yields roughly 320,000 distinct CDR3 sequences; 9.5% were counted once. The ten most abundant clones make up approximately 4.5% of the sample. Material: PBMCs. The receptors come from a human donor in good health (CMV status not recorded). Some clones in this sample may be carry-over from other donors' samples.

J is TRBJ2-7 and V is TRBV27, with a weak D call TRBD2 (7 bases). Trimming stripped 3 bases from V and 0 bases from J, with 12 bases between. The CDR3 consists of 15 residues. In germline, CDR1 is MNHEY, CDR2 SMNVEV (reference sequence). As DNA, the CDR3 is TGTGCCAGCAGTTTTGGGGGGGGCTTCTCCTACGAGCAGTACTTC. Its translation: CASSFGGGFSYEQYF.

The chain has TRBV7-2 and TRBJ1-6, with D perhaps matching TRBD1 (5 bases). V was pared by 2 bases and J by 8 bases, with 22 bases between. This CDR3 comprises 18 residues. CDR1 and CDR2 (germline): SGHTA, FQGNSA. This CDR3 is CASSLRSRQWGRDSPLHF. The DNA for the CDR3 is TGTGCCAGCAGCTTACGGTCCAGACAGTGGGGCCGAGATTCACCCCTCCACTTT.

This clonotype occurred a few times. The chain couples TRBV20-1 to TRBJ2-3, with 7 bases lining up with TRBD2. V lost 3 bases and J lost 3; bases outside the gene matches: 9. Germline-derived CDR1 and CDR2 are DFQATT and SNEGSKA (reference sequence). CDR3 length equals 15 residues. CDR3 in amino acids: CSASQSGRGTDTQYF. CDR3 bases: TGCAGTGCTAGCCAAAGCGGGCGGGGGACAGATACGCAGTATTTT.

Written as DNA, the CDR3 is TGTGCCAGCAGCTTACCCCTCAGGACCGGGGAGCTGTTTTTT. Translation gives CASSLPLRTGELFF. The J gene is TRBJ2-2, the V gene TRBV7-2; the D is unclear. V was cut by 2 bases and J by 5 bases, with 9 bases left in between. The CDR3 spans 14 residues. Germline V gives CDR1 SGHTA, CDR2 FQGNSA. The full variable domain, in which reference TRBV7-2 and TRBJ2-2 provide the parts outside the CDR3, is GAGVSQSPSNKVTEKGKDVELRCDPISGHTALYWYRQSLGQGLEFLIYFQGNSAPDKSGLPSDRFSAERTGGSVSTLTIQRTQQEDSAVYLCASSLPLRTGELFFGEGSRLTVL.

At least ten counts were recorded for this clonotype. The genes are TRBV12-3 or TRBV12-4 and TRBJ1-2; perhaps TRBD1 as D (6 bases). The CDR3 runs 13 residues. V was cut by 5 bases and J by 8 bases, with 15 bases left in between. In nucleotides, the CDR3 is TGTGCCAGCAGTGAACAGGGATTCGGGGGCTACACCTTC. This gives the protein CASSEQGFGGYTF.

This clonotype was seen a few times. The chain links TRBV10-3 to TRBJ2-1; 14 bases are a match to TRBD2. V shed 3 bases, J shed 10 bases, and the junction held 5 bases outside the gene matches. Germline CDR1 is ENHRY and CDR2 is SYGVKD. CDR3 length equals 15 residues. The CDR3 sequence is CAISDPGLAGGEQFF. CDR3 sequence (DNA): TGTGCCATCAGTGACCCTGGACTAGCGGGAGGAGAGCAGTTCTTC.

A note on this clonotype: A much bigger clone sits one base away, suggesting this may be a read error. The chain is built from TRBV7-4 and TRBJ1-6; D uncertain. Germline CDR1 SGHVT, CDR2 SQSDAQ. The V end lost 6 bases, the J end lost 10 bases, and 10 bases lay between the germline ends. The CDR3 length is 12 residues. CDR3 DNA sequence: TGTGCCAGCAGAAATGATGGATCACCCCTCCACTTT. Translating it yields CASRNDGSPLHF.

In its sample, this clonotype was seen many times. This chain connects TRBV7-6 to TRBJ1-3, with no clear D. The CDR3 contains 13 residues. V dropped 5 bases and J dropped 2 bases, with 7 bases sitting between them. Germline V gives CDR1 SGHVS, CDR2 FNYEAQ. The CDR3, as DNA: TGTGCCAGCAGCAGGGCCGCTGGAAACACCATATATTTT. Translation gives CASSRAAGNTIYF.

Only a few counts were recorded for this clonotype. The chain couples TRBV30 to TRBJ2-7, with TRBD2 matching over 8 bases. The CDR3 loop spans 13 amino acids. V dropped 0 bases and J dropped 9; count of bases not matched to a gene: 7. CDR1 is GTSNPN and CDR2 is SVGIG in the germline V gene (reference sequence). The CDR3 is CAWSVSSGRGQYF. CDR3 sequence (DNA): TGTGCCTGGAGTGTATCCAGCGGGAGAGGGCAGTACTTC.

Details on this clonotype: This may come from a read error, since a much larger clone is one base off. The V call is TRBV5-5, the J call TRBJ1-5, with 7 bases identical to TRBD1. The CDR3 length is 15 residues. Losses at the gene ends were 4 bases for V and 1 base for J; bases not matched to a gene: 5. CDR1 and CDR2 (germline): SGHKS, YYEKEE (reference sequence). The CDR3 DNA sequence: TGTGCCAGCAGCACCGCACAGGGGAGCAATCAGCCCCAGCATTTT. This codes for CASSTAQGSNQPQHF.

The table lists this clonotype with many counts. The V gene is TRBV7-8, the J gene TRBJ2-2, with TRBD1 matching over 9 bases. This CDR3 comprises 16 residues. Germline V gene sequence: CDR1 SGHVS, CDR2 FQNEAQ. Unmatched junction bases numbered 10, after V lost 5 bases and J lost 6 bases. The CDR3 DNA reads TGTGCCAGCAGCCGTACCGGGACAGGGAATCCCGGGGAGCTGTTTTTT. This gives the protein CASSRTGTGNPGELFF.

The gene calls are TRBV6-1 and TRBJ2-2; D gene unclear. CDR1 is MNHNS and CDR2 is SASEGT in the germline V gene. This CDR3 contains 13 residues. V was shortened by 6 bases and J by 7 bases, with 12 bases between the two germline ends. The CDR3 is CASSGGWDGELFF. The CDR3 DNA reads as TGTGCCAGCAGCGGCGGCTGGGACGGGGAGCTGTTTTTT.

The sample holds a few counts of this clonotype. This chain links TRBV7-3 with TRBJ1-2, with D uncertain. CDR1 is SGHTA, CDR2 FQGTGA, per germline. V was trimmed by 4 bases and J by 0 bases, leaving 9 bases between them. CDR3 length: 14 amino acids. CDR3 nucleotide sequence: TGTGCCAGCAGCTCCTCGATACCTAACTATGGCTACACCTTC. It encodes CASSSSIPNYGYTF.

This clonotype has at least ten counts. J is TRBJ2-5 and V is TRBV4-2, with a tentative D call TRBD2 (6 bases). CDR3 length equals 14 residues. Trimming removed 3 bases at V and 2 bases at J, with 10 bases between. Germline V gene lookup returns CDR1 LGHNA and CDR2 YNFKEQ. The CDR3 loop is CASSQGGAQETQYF. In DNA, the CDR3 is TGTGCCAGCAGCCAGGGCGGGGCTCAAGAGACCCAGTACTTC.

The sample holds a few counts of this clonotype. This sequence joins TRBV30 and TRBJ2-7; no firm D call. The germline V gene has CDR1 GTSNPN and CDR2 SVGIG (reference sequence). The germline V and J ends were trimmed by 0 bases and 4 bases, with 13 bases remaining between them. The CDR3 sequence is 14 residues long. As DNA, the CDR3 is TGTGCCTGGAGTGTATTGGACCACCTTTACGAGCAGTACTTC. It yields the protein CAWSVLDHLYEQYF.

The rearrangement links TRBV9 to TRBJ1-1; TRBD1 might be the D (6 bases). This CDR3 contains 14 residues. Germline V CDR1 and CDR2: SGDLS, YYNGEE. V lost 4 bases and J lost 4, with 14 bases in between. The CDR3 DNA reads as TGTGCCAGCAGCCCCTCAGGACAGCGCACTGAAGCTTTCTTT. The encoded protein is CASSPSGQRTEAFF.

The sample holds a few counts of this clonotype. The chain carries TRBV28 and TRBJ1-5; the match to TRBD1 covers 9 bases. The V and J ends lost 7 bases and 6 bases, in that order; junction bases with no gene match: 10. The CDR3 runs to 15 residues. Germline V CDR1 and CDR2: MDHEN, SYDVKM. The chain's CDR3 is CASTVTGGAGQPQHF. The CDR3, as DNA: TGTGCCAGCACCGTAACAGGGGGCGCGGGTCAGCCCCAGCATTTT.

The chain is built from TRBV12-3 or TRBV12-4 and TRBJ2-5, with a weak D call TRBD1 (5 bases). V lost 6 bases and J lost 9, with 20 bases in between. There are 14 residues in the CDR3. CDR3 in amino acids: CASSHKSRTPPQYF. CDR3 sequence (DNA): TGTGCCAGCAGCCACAAAAGCCGGACACCCCCCCAGTACTTC.